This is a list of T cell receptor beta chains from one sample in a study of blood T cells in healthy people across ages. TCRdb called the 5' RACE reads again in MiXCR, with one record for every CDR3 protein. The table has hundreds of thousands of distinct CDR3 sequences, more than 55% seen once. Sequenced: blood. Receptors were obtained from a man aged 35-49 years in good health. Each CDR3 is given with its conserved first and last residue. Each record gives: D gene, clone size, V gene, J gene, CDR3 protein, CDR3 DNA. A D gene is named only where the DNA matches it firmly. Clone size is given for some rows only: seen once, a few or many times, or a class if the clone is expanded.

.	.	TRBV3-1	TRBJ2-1	CASSPNVAGWVKETNEQFF	TGTGCCAGCAGCCCGAACGTGGCAGGGTGGGTTAAGGAAACGAATGAGCAGTTCTTC
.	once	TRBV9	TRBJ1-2	CASSAQQSIYGYTF	TGTGCCAGCAGCGCACAACAGAGTATCTATGGCTACACCTTC
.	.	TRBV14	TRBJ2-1	CASSQMRDIRYNEQFF	TGTGCCAGCAGCCAAATGCGGGACATAAGATACAATGAGCAGTTCTTC
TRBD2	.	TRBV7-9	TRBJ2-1	CASSLGVGLASSSYNEQFF	TGTGCCAGCAGCTTAGGAGTCGGACTAGCCTCCAGCTCCTACAATGAGCAGTTCTTC
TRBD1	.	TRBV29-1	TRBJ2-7	CSVRPTGGSYEQYF	TGCAGCGTCCGCCCGACAGGGGGATCCTACGAGCAGTACTTC
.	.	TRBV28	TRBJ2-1	CASSEGVDEQFF	TGTGCCAGCAGTGAGGGGGTCGACGAGCAGTTCTTC
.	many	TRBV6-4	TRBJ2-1	CASSEKEYNEQFF	TGTGCCAGCAGTGAGAAGGAATACAATGAGCAGTTCTTC
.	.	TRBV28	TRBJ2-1	CASSKQGSHNEQFF	TGTGCCAGCAGTAAACAGGGTTCCCACAATGAGCAGTTCTTC
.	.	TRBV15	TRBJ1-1	CATSRGTAGGGVAFF	TGTGCCACCAGCAGAGGGACAGCGGGAGGGGGTGTAGCTTTCTTT
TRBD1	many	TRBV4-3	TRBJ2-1	CASSQGFGTGGNNEQFF	TGCGCCAGCAGCCAGGGCTTCGGGACAGGGGGCAACAATGAGCAGTTCTTC
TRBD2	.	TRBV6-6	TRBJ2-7	CASGAGEYEQYF	TGTGCCAGCGGGGCGGGAGAATACGAGCAGTACTTC
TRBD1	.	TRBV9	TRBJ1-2	CASSSYDRVSYGYTF	TGTGCCAGCAGCTCCTACGACAGGGTTTCCTATGGCTACACCTTC
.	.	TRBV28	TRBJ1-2	CASSDIFLYGYTF	TGTGCCAGCAGCGACATCTTTCTCTATGGCTACACCTTC
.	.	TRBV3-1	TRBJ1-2	CASSQGADSPPGYTF	TGTGCCAGCAGCCAAGGGGCGGACAGCCCCCCAGGCTACACCTTC
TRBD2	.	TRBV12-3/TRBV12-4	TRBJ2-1	CASSSGGSYSYNEQFF	TGTGCCAGCAGTTCTGGCGGGAGTTATTCCTACAATGAGCAGTTCTTC
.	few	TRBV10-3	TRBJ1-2	CAISDIDRGGYGYTF	TGTGCCATCAGCGATATCGATAGGGGAGGCTATGGCTACACCTTC
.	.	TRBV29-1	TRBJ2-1	CSVDRRQGNHEQFF	TGCAGCGTCGATCGGCGTCAGGGTAACCATGAGCAGTTCTTC
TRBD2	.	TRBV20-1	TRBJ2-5	CSARDHLAGGWDGETQYF	TGCAGTGCTAGAGATCACCTAGCGGGAGGTTGGGATGGAGAGACCCAGTACTTC
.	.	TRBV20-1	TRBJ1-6	CSATPPGNSPLHF	TGCAGTGCTACACCCCCAGGGAATTCACCCCTCCACTTT
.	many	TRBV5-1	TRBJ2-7	CASSRSTSSGEQYF	TGCGCCAGCAGCCGTTCGACCTCCTCCGGTGAGCAGTACTTC
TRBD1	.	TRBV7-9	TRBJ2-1	CASTGTGSSNEQFF	TGTGCCAGCACAGGGACAGGGTCGTCGAATGAGCAGTTCTTC
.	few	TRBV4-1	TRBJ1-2	CASSNGGGYGYTF	TGCGCCAGCAGCAATGGCGGCGGCTATGGCTACACCTTC
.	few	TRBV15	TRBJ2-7	CATSRTPNYEQYF	TGTGCCACCAGCAGGACGCCCAACTACGAGCAGTACTTC
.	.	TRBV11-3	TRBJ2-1	CASSLGRANEQFF	TGTGCCAGCAGCTTGGGCAGGGCCAATGAGCAGTTCTTC
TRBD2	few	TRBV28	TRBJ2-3	CASSLRSGSRPDTQYF	TGTGCCAGCAGTTTACGTAGCGGGAGTCGGCCAGATACGCAGTATTTT
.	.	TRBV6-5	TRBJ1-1	CASSSPDPNTEAFF	TGTGCCAGCAGTTCTCCAGACCCGAACACTGAAGCTTTCTTT
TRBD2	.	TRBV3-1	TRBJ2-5	CASGTNRLAGKETQYF	TGTGCCAGCGGGACCAACAGACTAGCGGGGAAAGAGACCCAGTACTTC
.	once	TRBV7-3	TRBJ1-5	CASRQSNQPQHF	TGTGCCAGCAGACAAAGCAATCAGCCCCAGCATTTT
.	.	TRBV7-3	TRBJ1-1	CASNLHGPNTEAFF	TGTGCCAGCAACCTCCACGGTCCGAACACTGAAGCTTTCTTT
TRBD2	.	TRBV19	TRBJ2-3	CASSTPGRGADTQYF	TGTGCCAGTAGCACCCCGGGACGGGGGGCAGATACGCAGTATTTT
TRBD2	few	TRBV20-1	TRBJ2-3	CSASRAGGSTDTQYF	TGCAGTGCTAGTCGAGCGGGGGGTAGCACAGATACGCAGTATTTT
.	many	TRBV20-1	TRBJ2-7	CTLSPIQGSYEQYF	TGCACCCTCAGTCCCATTCAGGGCTCCTACGAGCAGTACTTC
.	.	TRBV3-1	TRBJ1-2	CASSQGGVPANYGYTF	TGTGCCAGCAGCCAAGGCGGGGTTCCAGCTAACTATGGCTACACCTTC
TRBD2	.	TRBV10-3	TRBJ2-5	CAISEATSGRGETQYF	TGTGCCATCAGTGAGGCCACTAGCGGGAGGGGAGAGACCCAGTACTTC
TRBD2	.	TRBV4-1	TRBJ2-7	CASSHRLAGEYEQYF	TGCGCCAGCAGCCACCGACTAGCGGGAGAGTACGAGCAGTACTTC
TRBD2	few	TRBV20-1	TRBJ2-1	CSARLAGGSEQFF	TGCAGTGCTAGATTAGCGGGGGGGAGTGAGCAGTTCTTC
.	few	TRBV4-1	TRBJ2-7	CASSQESSSYEQYF	TGCGCCAGCAGCCAAGAGTCTAGTTCTTACGAGCAGTACTTC